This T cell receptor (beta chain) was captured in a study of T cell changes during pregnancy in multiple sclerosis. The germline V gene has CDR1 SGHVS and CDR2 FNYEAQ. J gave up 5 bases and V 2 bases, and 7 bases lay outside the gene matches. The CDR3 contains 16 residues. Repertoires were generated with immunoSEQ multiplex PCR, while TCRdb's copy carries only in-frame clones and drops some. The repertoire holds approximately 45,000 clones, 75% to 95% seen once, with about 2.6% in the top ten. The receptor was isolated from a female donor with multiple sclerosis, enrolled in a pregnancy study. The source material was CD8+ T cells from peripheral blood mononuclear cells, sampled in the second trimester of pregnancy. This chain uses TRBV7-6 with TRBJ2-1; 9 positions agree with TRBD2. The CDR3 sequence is CASSLLASGANNEQFF. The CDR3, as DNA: TGTGCCAGCAGCTTACTGGCTAGCGGGGCCAACAATGAGCAGTTCTTC.